The 3 T cell receptor beta chains listed next were all sequenced from one sample in a study of blood T cell repertoires in COVID-19 (dated by TCRdb to the early 2020s). The library relied on the immunoSEQ multiplex PCR assay. The immuneACCESS repertoire file appears here via TCRdb, limited to in-frame rearrangements. These files lack a portion of the clones; in checked studies, under half of the deficit traces to unresolved V genes, and the cause of the others is not known. This sample gives about 350,000 clones in total; roughly 87% of them show up just once. The ten largest clones capture 2.5% to 3% of the sample. Sequencing was done on a sample of PBMCs or T cells enriched from blood (not recorded which). The receptors were sampled from a woman aged 25-40 years who had recovered from COVID-19.

This sequence joins TRBV27 and TRBJ2-1, with TRBD1 identical over 10 bases. Per the germline V gene, CDR1 is MNHEY and CDR2 is SMNVEV (reference sequence). The CDR3 is made up of 14 amino acids. The V gene end was trimmed by 5 bases and the J gene end by 6 bases; junction bases not matched to a gene: 4. Here the CDR3 reads CASSPGTGVNEQFF. The CDR3 nucleotides read TGTGCCAGCAGTCCTGGGACAGGGGTCAATGAGCAGTTCTTC.

The chain's CDR3 is CASLYDSSYEQYF. CDR3 bases: TGTGCCAGCCTGTATGACAGCTCCTACGAGCAGTACTTC. The chain uses TRBV2 and TRBJ2-7; D might be TRBD1 (5 bases). Germline-derived CDR1 and CDR2 are SNHLY and FYNNEI. Trimming shortened V by 8 bases and J by 0 bases, and 11 bases separated the two germline ends. CDR3 size: 13 residues. The variable domain in full, with the rest retrieved from reference TRBV2 and TRBJ2-7, is EPEVTQTPSHQVTQMGQEVILRCVPISNHLYFYWYRQILGQKVEFLVSFYNNEISEKSEIFDDQFSVERPDGSNFTLKIRSTKLEDSAMYFCASLYDSSYEQYFGPGTRLTVT.

The gene calls are TRBV3-1 (or the pseudogene TRBV3-2) and TRBJ1-2; D is perhaps TRBD1 (5 bases). The ends were cut back, 6 bases at V and 8 bases at J, with 16 bases in the middle. The CDR3 spans 13 residues. Germline assignment: CDR1 LGHDT and CDR2 YNNKEL (reference sequence). Here the CDR3 reads CASSPEPGAGYTF. DNA of the CDR3: TGTGCCAGCAGTCCAGAACCTGGGGCCGGCTACACCTTC.